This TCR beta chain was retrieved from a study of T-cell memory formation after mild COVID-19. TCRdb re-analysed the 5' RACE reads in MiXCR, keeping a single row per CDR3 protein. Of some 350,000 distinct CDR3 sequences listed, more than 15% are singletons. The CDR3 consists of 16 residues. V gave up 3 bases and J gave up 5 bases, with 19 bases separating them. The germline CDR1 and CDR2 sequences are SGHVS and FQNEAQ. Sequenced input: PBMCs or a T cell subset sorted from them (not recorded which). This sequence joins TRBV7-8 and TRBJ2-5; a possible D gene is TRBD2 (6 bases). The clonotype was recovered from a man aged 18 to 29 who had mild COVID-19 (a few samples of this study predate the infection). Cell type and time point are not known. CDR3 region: CASSFPPAGVRETQYF. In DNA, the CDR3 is TGTGCCAGCAGCTTCCCCCCAGCGGGTGTTAGGGAGACCCAGTACTTC.